This passage covers 5 T cell receptor beta chains from one sample sequenced in a study of CD8+ T cells in alopecia areata. The sequencing template was cDNA reverse transcribed from extracted RNA. Only in-frame clones appear in the TCRdb table, and some are missing; sequencing was by immunoSEQ multiplex PCR. This table has 140,000 or so clones, approximately 49% appearing once. The sequences come from CD4+ T cells sorted from blood, collected at week 0. Receptors were obtained from a human donor with alopecia areata.

The chain combines TRBV6-6 with TRBJ1-1; D uncertain. CDR3 length: 12 residues. Germline lookup yields CDR1 MNHNY and CDR2 SVGAGI (reference sequence). Trimming left V 5 bases short and J 3 bases short, with 7 bases between. CDR3 sequence (DNA): TGTGCCAGCAGTACCTGGGACACTGAAGCTTTCTTT. Protein product: CASSTWDTEAFF.

The genes are TRBV2 and TRBJ2-7; D not certain. V dropped 4 bases and J dropped 3 bases, with 4 bases sitting between them. This CDR3 has 11 residues. Germline V CDR1 and CDR2: SNHLY, FYNNEI. The CDR3 here is CASSVHYEQYF. The CDR3 nucleotides are TGTGCCAGCAGTGTGCACTACGAGCAGTACTTC.

The chain uses TRBV29-1 and TRBJ2-1; TRBD1 is a possible D gene (6 bases). Germline CDR1 and CDR2: SQVTM and ANQGSEA. This CDR3 spans 15 amino acids. Deletions cut 0 bases from V and 1 base from J, with 10 bases between. In nucleotides, the CDR3 is TGCAGCGTTGAAGAGCAGGGGACGTCCTACAATGAGCAGTTCTTC. Protein: CSVEEQGTSYNEQFF.

The V call is TRBV30, the J call TRBJ2-2; no firm D call. Germline V CDR1 and CDR2: GTSNPN, SVGIG (reference sequence). The ends were cut back, 4 bases at V and 7 bases at J, with 10 bases in the middle. The CDR3 consists of 12 residues. CDR3 bases: TGTGCCTGGAAAAGGAGCTTCGGGGAGCTGTTTTTT. Amino acid sequence: CAWKRSFGELFF.

J is TRBJ1-2 and V is TRBV14; unclear D gene. The CDR3 is 13 amino acids. Germline-derived CDR1 and CDR2 are SGHDN and FVKESK. With 0 bases removed from V and 4 bases from J, the gap between germline ends came to 6 bases. The DNA for the CDR3 is TGTGCCAGCAGCCAAGAGACCAGCTATGGCTACACCTTC. Amino acid sequence: CASSQETSYGYTF.